Below, 30 T cell receptor beta chains from the same sample are listed, as sequenced in a study of cytomegalovirus exposure and HLA in healthy donors. PCR was performed using 60 Vbeta and 13 Jbeta primers. The method was immunoSEQ multiplex PCR; TCRdb's version includes in-frame clones alone and lacks a portion of them. The table includes approximately 150,000 clones, approximately 81% detected once. The source material was PBMCs. These receptor sequences come from a man aged 30-40 years in good health and CMV-seropositive.

CDR3 region: CASSVVPRDKGTGELFF. In nucleotides, the CDR3 is TGTGCCAGCAGCGTAGTTCCCCGGGATAAGGGCACCGGGGAGCTGTTTTTT. The chain carries TRBV9 and TRBJ2-2; perhaps TRBD2 as D (5 bases). V was shortened by 0 bases and J by 4 bases, with 16 bases between the two germline ends. This CDR3 contains 17 residues. Germline-derived CDR1 and CDR2 are SGDLS and YYNGEE.

The chain links TRBV7-3 to TRBJ2-1; the match to TRBD2 covers 10 bases. CDR3 length: 14 residues. Germline V gene lookup returns CDR1 SGHTA and CDR2 FQGTGA. The V segment lost 5 bases and the J segment 15 bases; nucleotides outside the gene matches: 13. The DNA of the CDR3 is TGTGCCAGCAGCCCTAACCCCGGGGGACTAGCGATGTTCTTC. It encodes CASSPNPGGLAMFF. The full variable domain, rest sourced from reference TRBV7-3 and TRBJ2-1, is GAGVSQTPSNKVTEKGKYVELRCDPISGHTALYWYRQSLGQGPEFLIYFQGTGAADDSGLPNDRFFAVRPEGSVSTLKIQRTERGDSAVYLCASSPNPGGLAMFFGPGTRLTVL.

This chain links TRBV27 with TRBJ2-3, with 8 bases lining up with TRBD2. CDR1 and CDR2 from the germline V gene are MNHEY and SMNVEV (reference sequence). With 3 bases clipped from V and 0 bases from J, the junction kept 23 bases outside the gene matches. This CDR3 region has 22 residues. CDR3 DNA: TGTGCCAGCAGTTTTAGGTCCTGGCGGGAGGCCCCGGAGCATACTAGCACAGATACGCAGTATTTT. Protein: CASSFRSWREAPEHTSTDTQYF.

This chain connects TRBV27 to TRBJ2-2; tentative D call: TRBD2 (5 bases). V was shortened by 3 bases and J by 6 bases, with 8 bases between the two germline ends. Germline CDR1 MNHEY, CDR2 SMNVEV (reference sequence). The CDR3 sequence is 13 residues long. The CDR3 loop reads CASSFGLPGELFF. The CDR3 region has the DNA TGTGCCAGCAGTTTTGGACTCCCCGGGGAGCTGTTTTTT.

The chain employs TRBV29-1 and TRBJ2-1; 9 bases align to TRBD2. The CDR3 sequence is 15 residues long. The germline V gene has CDR1 SQVTM and CDR2 ANQGSEA. With 6 bases clipped from V and 3 bases from J, the junction kept 9 bases outside the gene matches. The CDR3 nucleotides read TGCAGCGTCCCACTAACTAGCGGGTTCTACAATGAGCAGTTCTTC. Protein product: CSVPLTSGFYNEQFF.

This sequence joins TRBV4-1 and TRBJ1-1; possible D gene TRBD1, 6 bases. CDR1 MGHRA and CDR2 YSYEKL come from the germline V gene. The CDR3 has 17 amino acids. The V end lost 1 base, the J end lost 0 bases, and 15 bases lay between the germline ends. The CDR3, as DNA: TGCGCCAGCAGCCAAGTCTCGACAGGTTACATGAACACTGAAGCTTTCTTT. This codes for CASSQVSTGYMNTEAFF.

CDR3 bases: TGTGCCAGCTCACCGAGGGAGCGGGAGTCGCGCTACGAGCAGTACTTC. It is translated as CASSPRERESRYEQYF. The J gene is TRBJ2-7, the V gene TRBV18; 8 bases are a match to TRBD2. J was trimmed by 3 bases and V by 3 bases; bases with no gene match: 10. Germline values: CDR1 KGHSH, CDR2 LQKENI. The CDR3 consists of 16 residues.

The V and J genes are TRBV6-5 and TRBJ2-3; TRBD2 might be the D (7 bases). V lost 2 bases and J lost 3, with 12 bases in between. This CDR3 spans 15 amino acids. Germline CDR1 is MNHEY and CDR2 is SVGAGI. The CDR3 reads CASSYEGRGTDTQYF. For the CDR3, the DNA is TGTGCCAGCAGTTACGAGGGGAGGGGGACAGATACGCAGTATTTT.

This clone was seen a single time. The chain has TRBV7-6 and TRBJ2-1; 15 bases are a match to TRBD2. The junction had 13 bases not matched to a gene; V was cut back by 5 bases and J by 5 bases. The CDR3 runs 19 residues. Germline-derived CDR1 and CDR2 are SGHVS and FNYEAQ. The CDR3 DNA follows: TGTGCCAGCAGCCCCCCGTTCGGACTAGCGGGAGGGACCCACAATGAGCAGTTCTTC. The encoded protein is CASSPPFGLAGGTHNEQFF.

The V and J genes are TRBV6-5 and TRBJ2-1; 9 positions match TRBD1. This CDR3 is built from 15 residues. Trimming removed 5 bases from V and 9 bases from J; junction bases left unmatched: 11. Germline CDR1 reads MNHEY; CDR2 reads SVGAGI. CDR3 in DNA: TGTGCCAGCAGTCGCCCCGGGACAGGGAGGGGTGAGCAGTTCTTC. Its protein product is CASSRPGTGRGEQFF.

The chain has TRBV27 and TRBJ1-1; D uncertain. CDR1 and CDR2 (germline): MNHEY, SMNVEV (reference sequence). V lost 6 bases and J lost 4, with 18 bases in between. The CDR3 is made up of 15 amino acids. The CDR3 loop reads CASSLGPRAVTEAFF. In DNA, the CDR3 is TGTGCCAGCAGCCTGGGTCCTCGAGCGGTCACTGAAGCTTTCTTT.

V gene TRBV4-1 combines with J gene TRBJ2-1, with 12 bases fitting TRBD2. The V gene end was trimmed by 6 bases and the J gene end by 15 bases; junction bases not matched to a gene: 12. The CDR3 has 14 amino acids. The germline V gene encodes CDR1 MGHRA and CDR2 YSYEKL. The CDR3 loop reads CASSRLAGGPFAFF. The CDR3 DNA sequence: TGCGCCAGCAGTCGCCTAGCGGGAGGGCCCTTCGCGTTCTTC.

The chain joins TRBV6-5 to TRBJ1-6, with D unresolved. This CDR3 is 13 amino acids long. V lost 7 bases to trimming and J lost 9 bases, with 13 bases between them. Germline-derived CDR1 and CDR2 are MNHEY and SVGAGI. CDR3 DNA: TGTGCCAGCACCCCCGGGTTCCGTTCACCCCTCCACTTT. It encodes CASTPGFRSPLHF.

The rearrangement joins TRBV10-3 to TRBJ1-2, with a weak D call TRBD1 (5 bases). This CDR3 spans 17 amino acids. Per germline, CDR1 ENHRY and CDR2 SYGVKD. Trimming pared 4 bases from V and 1 base from J, leaving 19 bases between. DNA for the CDR3: TGTGCCATCAGTGTTGGGGGAGAGGAGGGGAATAACTATGGCTACACCTTC. As protein: CAISVGGEEGNNYGYTF.

The V gene is TRBV9, the J gene TRBJ1-3, with 9 bases that match TRBD1. Germline V lookup: CDR1 SGDLS, CDR2 YYNGEE. The CDR3 length is 16 residues. With 3 bases clipped from V and 3 bases from J, the junction kept 7 bases outside the gene matches. The CDR3 bases are TGTGCCAGCAGCGCCCGGGACAGGGTTTTTGGAAACACCATATATTTT. Its protein product is CASSARDRVFGNTIYF.

The chain is built from TRBV11-1 and TRBJ2-7; 8 bases fit TRBD1. Germline CDR1 and CDR2: SGHAT and FQDESV (reference sequence). This CDR3 contains 14 residues. The CDR3 sequence: CVSSYRGESYEQYV. The CDR3 region has the DNA TGTGTCAGCAGCTACAGGGGGGAGTCCTACGAGCAGTACGTC.

The V and J genes are TRBV11-3 and TRBJ2-7, with D perhaps matching TRBD2 (6 bases). The CDR3 loop spans 16 amino acids. V shed 4 bases and J shed 0 bases, with 16 bases lying between them. Germline V lookup: CDR1 SGHNT, CDR2 YENEEA. The CDR3: CASSSRTKAVSYEQYF. CDR3 sequence (DNA): TGTGCCAGCAGCTCCAGGACTAAGGCGGTCTCCTACGAGCAGTACTTC. The whole variable domain, remainder taken from reference TRBV11-3 and TRBJ2-7, is EAGVVQSPRYKIIEKKQPVAFWCNPISGHNTLYWYLQNLGQGPELLIRYENEEAVDDSQLPKDRFSAERLKGVDSTLKIQPAELGDSAVYLCASSSRTKAVSYEQYFGPGTRLTVT.

The chain links TRBV27 to TRBJ1-1, with 7 nucleotides matching TRBD1. The CDR3 has 16 amino acids. Per germline, CDR1 MNHEY and CDR2 SMNVEV (reference sequence). Trimming at V came to 4 bases and at J to 3 bases, leaving 11 bases not matched to a gene. This chain's CDR3 is CASSSRSRGRDTEAFF. As DNA, the CDR3 is TGTGCCAGCAGTTCTCGGAGCAGGGGGAGAGACACTGAAGCTTTCTTT.

This clone was seen more than once but under ten times. The chain employs TRBV4-3 and TRBJ1-3; D not certain. The V gene's germline CDR1 is LGHNA and CDR2 YSLEER. Trimming took off 1 base at V and 0 bases at J, with 4 bases between the two ends. This CDR3 region has 14 residues. CDR3: CASSQGSSGNTIYF. The CDR3 region has the DNA TGCGCCAGCAGCCAAGGCAGCTCTGGAAACACCATATATTTT.

A single count supports this clone. V is TRBV4-2 and J is TRBJ1-4; 8 positions match TRBD1. This CDR3 is built from 16 residues. Germline CDR1 and CDR2: LGHNA and YNFKEQ. The J segment lost 6 bases and the V segment lost 2 bases, leaving 8 bases of the junction unmatched. CDR3 in DNA: TGTGCCAGCAGCCAACCCCGGACAGGGCTGTATGAAAAACTGTTTTTT. The encoded protein is CASSQPRTGLYEKLFF.

This chain links TRBV15 with TRBJ2-7; 10 nucleotides match TRBD2. V lost 4 bases to trimming and J lost 3 bases; unmatched junction nucleotides: 6. The CDR3 spans 15 residues. Per the germline V gene, CDR1 is LNHNV and CDR2 is YYDKDF (reference sequence). The CDR3 nucleotides read TGTGCCACCAGCAACGGACTAGCGGAGGGCTACGAGCAGTACGTC. Its translation is CATSNGLAEGYEQYV.

In this sample, this clone turned up once. This chain uses TRBV7-9 with TRBJ2-3, with 8 nucleotides matching TRBD2. CDR1 is SEHNR and CDR2 is FQNEAQ in the germline V gene (reference sequence). This CDR3 region has 17 residues. Trimming cost V 6 bases and J 2 bases; bases outside gene matches: 13. The CDR3 here is CASRGYLPGGPTDTQYF. CDR3 in DNA: TGTGCCAGCAGAGGTTATCTCCCGGGAGGGCCCACAGATACGCAGTATTTT.

In the case of this clone: Germline and junction disagree at one end, which may indicate a read error. This chain uses TRBV5-5 with TRBJ2-7, with 8 bases lining up with TRBD1. Germline lookup yields CDR1 SGHKS and CDR2 YYEKEE (reference sequence). This CDR3 is built from 16 residues. The CDR3 spells CASSQGTGQANYEQYF. CDR3 in DNA: TGCGCCAGCAGCCAAGGTACGGGACAGGCCAATTACGAGCAGTACTTC.

This chain joins TRBV2 and TRBJ2-7; tentative D call: TRBD1 (6 bases). CDR3 length equals 17 residues. V was shortened by 4 bases and J by 1 base, with 20 bases between the two germline ends. From germline, CDR1 is SNHLY and CDR2 FYNNEI. The DNA for the CDR3 is TGTGCCAGCAGTGTAAGAGGACAGTGGGACGATTCCTACGAGCAGTACGTC. Protein product: CASSVRGQWDDSYEQYV.

J is TRBJ2-7 and V is TRBV7-2; a possible D gene is TRBD1 (6 bases). CDR1 and CDR2 (germline): SGHTA, FQGNSA. The length of the CDR3 is 18 residues. Trimming cost V 3 bases and J 3 bases, with 24 bases left between them. The CDR3 DNA sequence: TGTGCCAGCAGCTTGGGCCTGGGGGCAGGCCAGTCTTTCTACGAGCAGTACGTC. It yields the protein CASSLGLGAGQSFYEQYV.

This chain connects TRBV29-1 to TRBJ1-1; 7 positions match TRBD1. This CDR3 has 13 residues. V lost 3 bases and J lost 3; bases outside the gene matches: 4. Germline V CDR1 and CDR2: SQVTM, ANQGSEA. CDR3 residues: CSVESQGDTEAFF. As DNA, the CDR3 is TGCAGCGTTGAGAGTCAGGGGGACACTGAAGCTTTCTTT.

The chain carries TRBV9 and TRBJ2-3; 9 bases are a match to TRBD1. CDR3 length: 17 residues. Germline CDR1 SGDLS, CDR2 YYNGEE. Germline trimming cut 0 bases from V and 7 bases from J; bases unmatched to any gene: 12. The CDR3 DNA reads TGTGCCAGCAGCGTAGACTTCCACCGGACAGGGGCAAATACGCAGTATTTT. It is translated as CASSVDFHRTGANTQYF.

This clone turned up a few times. The chain employs TRBV5-8 and TRBJ1-5; D is undetermined. The V gene lost 3 bases and the J gene lost 6 bases, with 10 bases spanning the gap. CDR1 is SGHTS and CDR2 is YDEGEE in the germline V gene. The CDR3 spans 13 residues. The CDR3 DNA sequence: TGTGCCAGCAGCTGGGGAGAGGGTCAGCCCCAGCATTTT. The encoded protein is CASSWGEGQPQHF.

The V call is TRBV20-1, the J call TRBJ1-1; no firm D call. V lost 0 bases to trimming and J lost 9 bases, with 8 bases between them. The CDR3 has 11 residues. The V gene's germline CDR1 is DFQATT and CDR2 SNEGSKA (reference sequence). The CDR3 spells CSARDWPQAFF. The DNA of the CDR3 is TGCAGTGCTAGAGATTGGCCGCAAGCTTTCTTT.

The chain links TRBV19 to TRBJ1-1, with D maybe TRBD1 (5 bases). V gave up 8 bases and J gave up 2 bases, with 12 bases separating them. The CDR3 covers 13 residues. CDR1 and CDR2 (germline): LNHDA, SQIVND (reference sequence). The CDR3 nucleotides are TGTGCCAGTTCCTGGGGGGTAAACACTGAAGCTTTCTTT. Translating it yields CASSWGVNTEAFF. The full variable domain, with the rest looked up from reference TRBV19 and TRBJ1-1, is DGGITQSPKYLFRKEGQNVTLSCEQNLNHDAMYWYRQDPGQGLRLIYYSQIVNDFQKGDIAEGYSVSREKKESFPLTVTSAQKNPTAFYLCASSWGVNTEAFFGQGTRLTVV.